These 11 T cell receptor beta chains originate from one sample sequenced in a study of OX40 agonist ivuxolimab in advanced cancers. Generated by immunoSEQ multiplex PCR, the TCRdb table keeps only in-frame clones and is missing some. The data hold tens of thousands of clones, with 65% to 90% observed a single time. The source was CD4+ or CD8+ T cells sorted from blood, collected in a trial of the OX40 agonist ivuxolimab. These receptors all stem from an adult with an advanced solid tumor such as melanoma, head and neck, liver or kidney cancer.

The V call is TRBV5-8, the J call TRBJ2-3; 9 bases are shared with TRBD2. CDR3 length: 15 residues. V trimming: 3 bases; J trimming: 6 bases; junction bases outside the gene matches: 8. Per germline, CDR1 SGHTS and CDR2 YDEGEE. CDR3 coding DNA: TGTGCCAGCAGCTGGCCTAGCGGGACTTCGGATACGCAGTATTTT. Residues: CASSWPSGTSDTQYF.

The chain recombines TRBV18 with TRBJ1-5; D might be TRBD1 (5 bases). The germline V gene encodes CDR1 KGHSH and CDR2 LQKENI. The ends were cut back, 3 bases at V and 0 bases at J, with 15 bases in the middle. The CDR3 covers 17 residues. In DNA form, the CDR3 reads TGTGCCAGCTCACCCCCGATGGGGGGATCTAGCAATCAGCCCCAGCATTTT. Protein sequence: CASSPPMGGSSNQPQHF. Looking up the rest from reference TRBV18 and TRBJ1-5 gives the full variable domain: NAGVMQNPRHLVRRRGQEARLRCSPMKGHSHVYWYRQLPEEGLKFMVYLQKENIIDESGMPKERFSAEFPKEGPSILRIQQVVRGDSAAYFCASSPPMGGSSNQPQHFGDGTRLSIL.

The V call is TRBV7-3, the J call TRBJ2-1; 14 nucleotides align to TRBD2. Per germline, CDR1 SGHTA and CDR2 FQGTGA. Losses at the gene ends were 5 bases for V and 14 bases for J; bases not matched to a gene: 8. This CDR3 region has 14 residues. This CDR3 is CASSLRLAGGKKFF. Written as DNA, the CDR3 is TGTGCCAGCAGCCTCAGACTAGCGGGGGGGAAGAAGTTCTTC.

This clone was detected once. The chain combines TRBV2 with TRBJ2-7; no reliable D call. The ends were cut back, 2 bases at V and 6 bases at J, with 5 bases in the middle. CDR3 length: 11 residues. Germline lookup yields CDR1 SNHLY and CDR2 FYNNEI. The CDR3 here is CASSEYIEQYF. CDR3 DNA: TGTGCCAGCAGTGAATATATCGAGCAGTACTTC. Together with reference TRBV2 and TRBJ2-7, the CDR3 gives the full variable domain: EPEVTQTPSHQVTQMGQEVILRCVPISNHLYFYWYRQILGQKVEFLVSFYNNEISEKSEIFDDQFSVERPDGSNFTLKIRSTKLEDSAMYFCASSEYIEQYFGPGTRLTVT.

The J gene is TRBJ2-5, the V gene TRBV5-1, with 15 bases fitting TRBD2. This CDR3 has 17 amino acids. The junction had 7 bases not matched to a gene; V was cut back by 4 bases and J by 3 bases. CDR1 is SGHRS, CDR2 YFSETQ, per germline. CDR3 protein: CASSPGLAGGPEETQYF. The CDR3 nucleotides are TGCGCCAGCAGCCCTGGACTAGCGGGAGGGCCGGAAGAGACCCAGTACTTC. Using reference TRBV5-1 and TRBJ2-5 for the parts outside the CDR3, the full variable domain is KAGVTQTPRYLIKTRGQQVTLSCSPISGHRSVSWYQQTPGQGLQFLFEYFSETQRNKGNFPGRFSGRQFSNSRSEMNVSTLELGDSALYLCASSPGLAGGPEETQYFGPGTRLLVL.

The rearrangement uses TRBV18 and TRBJ2-7; no reliable D call. CDR1 is KGHSH, CDR2 LQKENI, per germline. Trimming removed 0 bases from V and 5 bases from J, with 11 bases in between. The CDR3 covers 14 residues. The DNA of the CDR3 is TGTGCCAGCTCACCACCGGGAAGGGTTAACGAGCAGTACTTC. Protein product: CASSPPGRVNEQYF.

The chain recombines TRBV7-3 with TRBJ2-7; a possible D gene is TRBD1 (6 bases). The CDR3 runs to 14 residues. The germline V and J ends were trimmed by 5 bases and 1 base, with 12 bases remaining between them. Germline loops: CDR1 SGHTA, CDR2 FQGTGA. The CDR3 is CASSDSRGSYEQYF. CDR3 DNA: TGTGCCAGCAGCGACTCTAGGGGGTCCTACGAGCAGTACTTC.

The V call is TRBV11-2, the J call TRBJ1-6; weak D call: TRBD1 (5 bases). Trimming removed 1 base from V and 6 bases from J, with 10 bases in between. The CDR3 covers 15 residues. Germline V gives CDR1 SGHAT, CDR2 FQNNGV. The CDR3 DNA sequence: TGTGCCAGCAGCTTAGGGCAGAGGGGTAATTCACCCCTCCACTTT. Translated: CASSLGQRGNSPLHF.

The V call is TRBV7-2, the J call TRBJ2-2; D is possibly TRBD1 or TRBD2 (5 bases each). Germline V gives CDR1 SGHTA, CDR2 FQGNSA. V was trimmed by 6 bases and J by 4 bases, leaving 12 bases between them. The CDR3 is made up of 14 amino acids. CDR3 coding DNA: TGTGCCAGCAGACGGGACGTGGTCACCGGGGAGCTGTTTTTT. Translated: CASRRDVVTGELFF.

J is TRBJ2-4 and V is TRBV4-3; TRBD2 agrees at 9 bases. V shed 0 bases and J 0 bases; nucleotides not matched to a gene: 9. This CDR3 has 19 amino acids. Germline CDR1 LGHNA, CDR2 YSLEER. CDR3: CASSQDPIGGRGAKNIQYF. The CDR3 nucleotides read TGCGCCAGCAGCCAAGACCCCATTGGCGGGAGGGGAGCCAAAAACATTCAGTACTTC.

V and J are TRBV30 and TRBJ2-3, with 7 bases lining up with TRBD1. There are 15 residues in the CDR3. Germline CDR1 reads GTSNPN; CDR2 reads SVGIG (reference sequence). V dropped 2 bases and J dropped 3; count of bases not matched to a gene: 8. The CDR3 loop is CAWSPGTVGTDTQYF. The CDR3 DNA is TGTGCCTGGAGTCCCGGGACAGTAGGGACAGATACGCAGTATTTT. Looking up the rest from reference TRBV30 and TRBJ2-3 gives the full variable domain: SQTIHQWPATLVQPVGSPLSLECTVEGTSNPNLYWYRQAAGRGLQLLFYSVGIGQISSEVPQNLSASRPQDRQFILSSKKLLLSDSGFYLCAWSPGTVGTDTQYFGPGTRLTVL.